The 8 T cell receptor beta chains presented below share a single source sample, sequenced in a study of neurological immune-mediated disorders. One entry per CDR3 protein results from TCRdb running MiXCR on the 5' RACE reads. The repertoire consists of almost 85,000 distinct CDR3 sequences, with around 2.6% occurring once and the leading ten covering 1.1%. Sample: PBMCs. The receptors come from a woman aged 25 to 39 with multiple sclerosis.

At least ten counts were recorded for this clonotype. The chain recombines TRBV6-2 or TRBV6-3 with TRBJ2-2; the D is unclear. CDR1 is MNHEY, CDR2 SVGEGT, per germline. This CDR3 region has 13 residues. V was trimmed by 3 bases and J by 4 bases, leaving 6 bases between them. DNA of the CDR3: TGTGCCAGCAGTTATTCAGTCACCGGGGAGCTGTTTTTT. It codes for CASSYSVTGELFF.

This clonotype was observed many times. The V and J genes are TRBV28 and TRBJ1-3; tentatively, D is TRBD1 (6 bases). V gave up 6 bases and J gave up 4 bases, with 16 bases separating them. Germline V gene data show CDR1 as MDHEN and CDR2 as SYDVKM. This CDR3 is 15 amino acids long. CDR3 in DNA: TGTGCCAGCAGCCCAACCCAGGGGTTCGGAAACACCATATATTTT. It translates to CASSPTQGFGNTIYF.

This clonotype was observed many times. DNA for the CDR3: TGTGCCAGCAGTGAATATGTGACCCATGAGCAGTTCTTC. Translating it yields CASSEYVTHEQFF. This chain joins TRBV25-1 and TRBJ2-1, with D unclear. Trimming stripped 0 bases from V and 8 bases from J, with 8 bases between. Germline V CDR1 and CDR2: MGHDK, SYGVNS. The CDR3 covers 13 residues.

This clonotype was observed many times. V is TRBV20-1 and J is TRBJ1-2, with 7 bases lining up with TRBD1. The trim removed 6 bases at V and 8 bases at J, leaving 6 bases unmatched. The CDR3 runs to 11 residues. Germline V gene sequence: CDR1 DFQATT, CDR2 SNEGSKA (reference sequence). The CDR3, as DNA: TGCAGTGCCTACGACAGGGAGGGCTACACCTTC. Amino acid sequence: CSAYDREGYTF.

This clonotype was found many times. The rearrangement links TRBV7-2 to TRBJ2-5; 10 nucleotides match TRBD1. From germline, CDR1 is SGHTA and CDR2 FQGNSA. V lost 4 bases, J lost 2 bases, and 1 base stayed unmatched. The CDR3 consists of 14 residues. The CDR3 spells CASSSDRGQETQYF. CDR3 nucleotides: TGTGCCAGCAGCTCGGACAGGGGGCAAGAGACCCAGTACTTC.

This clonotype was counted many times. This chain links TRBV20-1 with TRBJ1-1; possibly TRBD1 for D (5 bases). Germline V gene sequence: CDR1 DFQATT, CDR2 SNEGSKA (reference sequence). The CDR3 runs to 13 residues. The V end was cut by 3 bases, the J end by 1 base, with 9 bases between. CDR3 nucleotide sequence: TGCAGTGCTAGGATGGGGGGGAACACTGAAGCTTTCTTT. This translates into CSARMGGNTEAFF.

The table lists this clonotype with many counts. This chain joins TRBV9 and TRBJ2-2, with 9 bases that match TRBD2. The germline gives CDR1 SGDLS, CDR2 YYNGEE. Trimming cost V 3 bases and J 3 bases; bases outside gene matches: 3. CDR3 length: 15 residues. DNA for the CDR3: TGTGCCAGCAGCGGGCGGGAGGGCCACACCGGGGAGCTGTTTTTT. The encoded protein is CASSGREGHTGELFF.

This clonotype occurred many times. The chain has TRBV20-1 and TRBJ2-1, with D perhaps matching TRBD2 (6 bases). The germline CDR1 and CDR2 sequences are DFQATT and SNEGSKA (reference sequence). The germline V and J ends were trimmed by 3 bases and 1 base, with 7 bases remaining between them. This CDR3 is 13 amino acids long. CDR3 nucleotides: TGCAGTGCTAGTAGCGGTTCCTACAATGAGCAGTTCTTC. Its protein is CSASSGSYNEQFF.